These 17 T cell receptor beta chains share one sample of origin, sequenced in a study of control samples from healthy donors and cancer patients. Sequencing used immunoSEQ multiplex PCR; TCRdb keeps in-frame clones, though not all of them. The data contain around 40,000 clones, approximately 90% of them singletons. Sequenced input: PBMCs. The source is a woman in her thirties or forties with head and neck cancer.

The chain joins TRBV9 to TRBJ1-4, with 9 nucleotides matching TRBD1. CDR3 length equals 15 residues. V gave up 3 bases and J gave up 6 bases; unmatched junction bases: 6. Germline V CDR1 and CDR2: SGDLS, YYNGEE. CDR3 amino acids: CASSGSGTGYEKLFF. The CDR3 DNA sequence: TGTGCCAGCAGCGGTTCCGGGACAGGGTATGAAAAACTGTTTTTT.

This chain's CDR3 is CASSESGKGKGTEAFF. The CDR3 nucleotides are TGCGCCAGCAGTGAGTCAGGAAAAGGGAAGGGGACTGAAGCTTTCTTT. This chain uses TRBV10-1 with TRBJ1-1; D is perhaps TRBD1 (5 bases). The CDR3 totals 16 residues. Germline CDR1 WNHNN, CDR2 SYGVQD (reference sequence). Trimming took off 0 bases at V and 5 bases at J, with 16 bases between the two ends.

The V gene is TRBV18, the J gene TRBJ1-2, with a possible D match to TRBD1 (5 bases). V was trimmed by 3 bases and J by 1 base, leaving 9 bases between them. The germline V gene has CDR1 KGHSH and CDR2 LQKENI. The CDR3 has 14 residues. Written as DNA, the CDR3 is TGTGCCAGCTCACCGTCGGGGGGTAACTATGGCTACACCTTC. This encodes CASSPSGGNYGYTF. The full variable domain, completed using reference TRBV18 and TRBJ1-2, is NAGVMQNPRHLVRRRGQEARLRCSPMKGHSHVYWYRQLPEEGLKFMVYLQKENIIDESGMPKERFSAEFPKEGPSILRIQQVVRGDSAAYFCASSPSGGNYGYTFGSGTRLTVV.

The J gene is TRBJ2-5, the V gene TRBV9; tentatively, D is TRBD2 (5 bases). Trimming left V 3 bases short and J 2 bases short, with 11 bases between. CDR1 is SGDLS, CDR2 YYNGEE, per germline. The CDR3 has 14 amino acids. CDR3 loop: CASSERTGQETQYF. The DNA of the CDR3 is TGTGCCAGCAGCGAGAGGACGGGGCAAGAGACCCAGTACTTC.

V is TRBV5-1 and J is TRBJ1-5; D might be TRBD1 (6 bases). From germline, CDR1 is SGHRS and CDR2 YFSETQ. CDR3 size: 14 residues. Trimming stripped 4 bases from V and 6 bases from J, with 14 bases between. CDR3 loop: CASSPTGSGQPQHF. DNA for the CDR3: TGCGCCAGCAGCCCCACAGGGTCGGGTCAGCCCCAGCATTTT.

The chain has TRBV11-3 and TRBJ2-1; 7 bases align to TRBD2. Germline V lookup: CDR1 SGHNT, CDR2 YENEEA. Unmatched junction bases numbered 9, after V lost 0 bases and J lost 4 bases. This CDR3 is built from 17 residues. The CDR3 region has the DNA TGTGCCAGCAGCTTAGATCTAGGAAGCGGGGATTACAATGAGCAGTTCTTC. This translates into CASSLDLGSGDYNEQFF.

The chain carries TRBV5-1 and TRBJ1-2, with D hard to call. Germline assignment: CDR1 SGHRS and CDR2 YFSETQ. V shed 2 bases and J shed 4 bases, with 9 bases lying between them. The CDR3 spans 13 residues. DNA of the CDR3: TGCGCCAGCAGCTTAACCCCTGGCTATGGCTACACCTTC. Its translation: CASSLTPGYGYTF.

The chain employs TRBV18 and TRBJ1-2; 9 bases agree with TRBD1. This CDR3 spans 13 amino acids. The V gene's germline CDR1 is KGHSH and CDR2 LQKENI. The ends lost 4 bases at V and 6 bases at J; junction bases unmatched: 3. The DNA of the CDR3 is TGTGCCAGCTCACTACAGGGGGCTGATGGCTACACCTTC. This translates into CASSLQGADGYTF.

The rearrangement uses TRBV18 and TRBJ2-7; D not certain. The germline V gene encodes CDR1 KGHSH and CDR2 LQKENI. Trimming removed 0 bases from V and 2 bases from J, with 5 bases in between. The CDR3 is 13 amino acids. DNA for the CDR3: TGTGCCAGCTCACCACCTGGACCCTACGAGCAGTACTTC. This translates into CASSPPGPYEQYF.

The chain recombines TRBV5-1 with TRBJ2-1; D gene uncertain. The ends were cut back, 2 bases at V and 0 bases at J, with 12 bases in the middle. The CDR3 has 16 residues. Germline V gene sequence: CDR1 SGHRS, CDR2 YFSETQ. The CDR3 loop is CASSFRSQSSYNEQFF. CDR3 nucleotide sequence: TGCGCCAGCAGCTTCAGGTCACAGAGCTCCTACAATGAGCAGTTCTTC. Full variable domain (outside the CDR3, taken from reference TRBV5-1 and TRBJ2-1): KAGVTQTPRYLIKTRGQQVTLSCSPISGHRSVSWYQQTPGQGLQFLFEYFSETQRNKGNFPGRFSGRQFSNSRSEMNVSTLELGDSALYLCASSFRSQSSYNEQFFGPGTRLTVL.

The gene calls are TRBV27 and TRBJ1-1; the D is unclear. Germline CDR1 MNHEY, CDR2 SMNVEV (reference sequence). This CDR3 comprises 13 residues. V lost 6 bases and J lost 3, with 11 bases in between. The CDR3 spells CASSRDGDTEAFF. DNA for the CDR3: TGTGCCAGCAGCCGAGATGGGGACACTGAAGCTTTCTTT.

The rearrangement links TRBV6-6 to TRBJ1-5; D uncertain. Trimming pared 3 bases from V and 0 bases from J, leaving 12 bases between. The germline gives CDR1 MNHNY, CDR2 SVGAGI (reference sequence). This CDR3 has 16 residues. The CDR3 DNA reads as TGTGCCAGCAGTTATGAGCGCGGATATAGCAATCAGCCCCAGCATTTT. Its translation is CASSYERGYSNQPQHF.

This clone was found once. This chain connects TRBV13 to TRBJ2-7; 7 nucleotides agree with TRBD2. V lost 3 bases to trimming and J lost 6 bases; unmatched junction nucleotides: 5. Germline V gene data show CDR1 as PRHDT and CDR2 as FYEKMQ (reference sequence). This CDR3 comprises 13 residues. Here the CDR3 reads CASSLGGGREQYF. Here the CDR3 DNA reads TGTGCCAGCAGCTTGGGGGGAGGGCGCGAGCAGTACTTC.

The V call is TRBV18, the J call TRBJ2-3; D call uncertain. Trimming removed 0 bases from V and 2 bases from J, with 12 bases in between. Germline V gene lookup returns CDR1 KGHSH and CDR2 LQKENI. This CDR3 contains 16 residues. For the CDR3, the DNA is TGTGCCAGCTCACCACCTGGCTTACGAAACACAGATACGCAGTATTTT. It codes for CASSPPGLRNTDTQYF. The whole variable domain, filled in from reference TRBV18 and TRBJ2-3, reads NAGVMQNPRHLVRRRGQEARLRCSPMKGHSHVYWYRQLPEEGLKFMVYLQKENIIDESGMPKERFSAEFPKEGPSILRIQQVVRGDSAAYFCASSPPGLRNTDTQYFGPGTRLTVL.

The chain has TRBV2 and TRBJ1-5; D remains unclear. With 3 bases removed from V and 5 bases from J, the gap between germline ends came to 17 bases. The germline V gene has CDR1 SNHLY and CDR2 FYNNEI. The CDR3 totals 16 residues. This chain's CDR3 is CASSEGPALAHQPQHF. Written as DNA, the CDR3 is TGTGCCAGCAGTGAGGGCCCGGCCCTGGCCCATCAGCCCCAGCATTTT.

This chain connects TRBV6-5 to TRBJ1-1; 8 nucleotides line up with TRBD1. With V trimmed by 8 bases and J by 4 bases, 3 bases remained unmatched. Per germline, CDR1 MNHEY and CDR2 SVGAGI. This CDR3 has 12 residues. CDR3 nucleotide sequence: TGTGCCAGCGAGGACAGGGCCACTGAAGCTTTCTTT. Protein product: CASEDRATEAFF.

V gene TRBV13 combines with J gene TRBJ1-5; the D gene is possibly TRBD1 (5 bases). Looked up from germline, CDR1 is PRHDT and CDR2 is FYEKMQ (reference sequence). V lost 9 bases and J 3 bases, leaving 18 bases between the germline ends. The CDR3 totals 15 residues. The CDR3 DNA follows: TGTGCCAGTAAGCGGGGTGGGGCTAACAATCAGCCCCAGCATTTT. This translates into CASKRGGANNQPQHF.